Given below is one T cell receptor beta chain in context. Its cognate antigen is unknown. 60 Vbeta and 13 Jbeta primers were used in PCR. Libraries were prepared by immunoSEQ multiplex PCR; TCRdb keeps only in-frame clonotypes and omits some of them. The repertoire includes 310,000 or so clones, roughly 89% of them detected once, and approximately 2% sits in the top ten. This entry belongs to a study of cytomegalovirus exposure and HLA in healthy donors. Study-wide findings and caveats: In a later analysis, specific HLA alleles were associated with 15,000 to 20,000 TCR beta sequences at a 0.05 false discovery rate. The analysis excluded some indistinguishable V segments, including TRBV6-2 and TRBV6-3.

CDR3 length: 14 amino acids. Germline lookup yields CDR1 MRHNA and CDR2 SNTAGT. Trimming stripped 3 bases from V and 4 bases from J, with 9 bases between. The receptor comes from a woman younger than 30 in good health and CMV-seronegative. This chain uses TRBV6-4 with TRBJ2-2, with a possible D match to TRBD2 (5 bases). Sequenced sample: PBMCs. CDR3 residues: CASSEAGGTGELFF. CDR3 nucleotides: TGTGCCAGCAGTGAAGCTGGAGGCACCGGGGAGCTGTTTTTT.